Below are 14 T cell receptor beta chains sequenced from a single sample in a study of sequential checkpoint blockade in melanoma. The table came from immunoSEQ multiplex PCR; TCRdb's copy has only in-frame clones and leaves some out. The table has under 20,000 clones, less than 30% seen once; the top ten hold approximately 7.1%. The treatment: randomized to nivolumab then ipilimumab (arm A) or the reverse (arm B). The input for sequencing was tumor tissue (inferred from file names), taken from a patient given nivolumab and ipilimumab in sequence. The receptors originated from a human donor with melanoma.

This clone was seen a handful of times. As DNA, the CDR3 is TGTGCCAGCAGTGAGGGACCCACCCGGGAGCAGTACTTC. This translates into CASSEGPTREQYF. This rearrangement joins TRBV9 to TRBJ2-7, with D perhaps assigned TRBD1 or TRBD2 (5 bases each). The germline CDR1 and CDR2 sequences are SGDLS and YYNGEE. The CDR3 spans 13 residues. Trimming removed 5 bases at V and 7 bases at J, with 16 bases between.

The V and J genes are TRBV11-3 and TRBJ1-4, with a tentative D call TRBD1 (5 bases). Germline V lookup: CDR1 SGHNT, CDR2 YENEEA. Trimming stripped 5 bases from V and 7 bases from J, with 17 bases between. CDR3 length: 15 amino acids. The CDR3 spells CASSPAAGWGEKLFF. In DNA, the CDR3 is TGTGCCAGCAGCCCGGCGGCAGGGTGGGGTGAAAAACTGTTTTTT.

This clone occurred many times. The genes are TRBV7-5 and TRBJ1-2; the table's D call, TRBD1, was not checked against the DNA. TRBV7-5 is shown as a pseudogene. The length of the CDR3 is 15 residues. As DNA, the CDR3 is TGTGCCAGCAGCCTTAGACAGGGGAAGGAATATGGCTACACCTTC. It translates to CASSLRQGKEYGYTF.

This clone was observed a handful of times. V and J are TRBV30 and TRBJ1-2, with D hard to call. CDR3 length equals 11 residues. V lost 5 bases, J lost 8 bases, and 12 bases lay in between. Germline assignment: CDR1 GTSNPN and CDR2 SVGIG (reference sequence). In DNA form, the CDR3 reads TGTGCCTGGGAAAAGGGTTGGGGCTACACCTTC. Translating gives CAWEKGWGYTF.

This clone was counted a few times. The chain links TRBV9 to TRBJ1-6; TRBD1 aligns across 8 bases. The CDR3 is 15 amino acids. Losses at the gene ends were 3 bases for V and 7 bases for J; bases not matched to a gene: 6. Germline V CDR1 and CDR2: SGDLS, YYNGEE. DNA for the CDR3: TGTGCCAGCAGCGCCGGACAGGGAGGCAATTCACCCCTCCACTTT. This translates into CASSAGQGGNSPLHF.

This clone was detected a few times. This sequence joins TRBV18 and TRBJ2-5, with D perhaps TRBD1 or TRBD2 (5 bases each). CDR3 size: 14 residues. The germline V gene encodes CDR1 KGHSH and CDR2 LQKENI. V was cut by 2 bases and J by 5 bases, with 12 bases left in between. CDR3 in DNA: TGTGCCAGCTCACCAGGTGGGGGAGAGGAGACCCAGTACTTC. Residues: CASSPGGGEETQYF.

This clone was counted between two and nine times. The chain employs TRBV5-1 and TRBJ2-7, with 9 bases matching TRBD2. V lost 2 bases, J lost 4 bases, and 7 bases stayed unmatched. This CDR3 is built from 15 residues. Germline V gene sequence: CDR1 SGHRS, CDR2 YFSETQ. The CDR3 region is CASSLAGGGVYEQYF. CDR3 nucleotide sequence: TGCGCCAGCAGCTTAGCGGGAGGTGGTGTGTACGAGCAGTACTTC.

This clone was counted a few times. The chain uses TRBV19 and TRBJ2-5; no reliable D call. CDR3 length: 11 amino acids. CDR1 and CDR2 (germline): LNHDA, SQIVND (reference sequence). Trimming shortened V by 8 bases and J by 0 bases, and 4 bases separated the two germline ends. The CDR3 is CASLNQETQYF. The CDR3 DNA reads as TGTGCCAGTTTGAACCAAGAGACCCAGTACTTC. Based on the CDR3 plus reference TRBV19 and TRBJ2-5, the full variable domain is DGGITQSPKYLFRKEGQNVTLSCEQNLNHDAMYWYRQDPGQGLRLIYYSQIVNDFQKGDIAEGYSVSREKKESFPLTVTSAQKNPTAFYLCASLNQETQYFGPGTRLLVL.

The chain uses TRBV19 and TRBJ1-2; TRBD1 might be the D (5 bases). The CDR3 runs 13 residues. CDR1 is LNHDA, CDR2 SQIVND, per germline (reference sequence). The CDR3 is CAMGLETNYGYTF. The DNA for the CDR3 is TGTGCTATGGGGCTCGAGACGAACTATGGCTACACCTTC.

This chain links TRBV6-8 with TRBJ2-7, with D maybe TRBD1 (7 bases). V was pared by 8 bases and J by 7 bases, with 24 bases between. This CDR3 region has 15 residues. CDR1 is MNHGY and CDR2 is SAAAGT in the germline V gene. The CDR3 coding sequence is TGTGCCAGCGGAAGAGGGGGCACGGGGGTAGAGGAGCAGTACTTC. Translated: CASGRGGTGVEEQYF.

Many counts were recorded for this clone. The CDR3 loop reads CASSQGYNTYEQYF. In DNA, the CDR3 is TGTGCCAGCAGCCAGGGTTACAATACCTACGAGCAGTACTTC. V is TRBV11-3 and J is TRBJ2-7, with D possibly matching TRBD1 (5 bases). V lost 5 bases to trimming and J lost 2 bases, with 13 bases between them. This CDR3 has 14 amino acids. Germline CDR1 SGHNT, CDR2 YENEEA.

The chain couples TRBV28 to TRBJ2-5; D remains ambiguous. The CDR3 spans 14 residues. With 5 bases removed from V and 5 bases from J, the gap between germline ends came to 15 bases. Germline CDR1 is MDHEN and CDR2 is SYDVKM. CDR3 bases: TGTGCCAGCAGTCTGGTCTCCCTACCGGAGACCCAGTACTTC. It specifies CASSLVSLPETQYF.

V is TRBV6-8 and J is TRBJ1-1; 7 bases align to TRBD1. The CDR3 length is 14 residues. Looked up from germline, CDR1 is MNHGY and CDR2 is SAAAGT. Unmatched junction bases numbered 5, after V lost 6 bases and J lost 1 base. The CDR3 coding sequence is TGTGCCAGCAGGGACTGGACAGGGAACACTGAAGCTTTCTTT. It codes for CASRDWTGNTEAFF.

This clone showed up just a few times. V usage is TRBV11-3 and J usage is TRBJ2-7; 8 bases match TRBD1. Germline V CDR1 and CDR2: SGHNT, YENEEA. This CDR3 has 15 amino acids. V lost 0 bases and J lost 4; bases outside the gene matches: 5. Written as DNA, the CDR3 is TGTGCCAGCAGCTTAGAGGCAGGGGGCTGGTACGAGCAGTACTTC. This gives the protein CASSLEAGGWYEQYF.